This T cell receptor beta chain derives from a study of shared clonotypes between healthy human individuals. For the study at large: Each donor's CD8 memory used one plate, CD8 naive two, each CD4 subset three. Overall study results and limits: Incompleteness in sorted-subset sequencing, despite large depth, was shown by rarefaction.

CDR1 is ENHRY and CDR2 is SYGVKD in the germline V gene. The CDR3 spans 15 residues. The V and J ends lost 4 bases and 5 bases, in that order; junction bases with no gene match: 6. This clone was observed a single time. The target antigen is unknown. This table comes from immunoSEQ multiplex PCR, and its TCRdb copy is limited to in-frame clones, with some not included. Counted here are some 1,400,000 clones, roughly 96% occurring once; the ten biggest clones make up roughly 1.1%. The chain employs TRBV10-3 and TRBJ2-7; TRBD1 matches 12 bases. The material sequenced was naive CD4+ T cells sorted from blood. As for subset: CD45RA+ positively selected. The receptor comes from a man aged 25 to 40 in good health. Here the CDR3 DNA reads TGTGCCATCAGTGGCGGGACAGGGGGCGTGGACGAGCAGTACTTC. This encodes CAISGGTGGVDEQYF.